This T cell receptor (beta chain) was recovered during a study of blood T cell repertoires in COVID-19. Study context: T cells, B-cell-depleted T cells, or PBMCs supplied cDNA or gDNA.

Those enrolled, adults aged about 18 to 89 years, came from some 25 US areas. Recovery meant two consecutive negative NP/OP PCR tests, professional clearance, or resolved symptoms. Germline CDR1 is SNHLY and CDR2 is FYNNEI. V lost 0 bases and J lost 6; bases outside the gene matches: 4. The CDR3 is made up of 15 amino acids. This clone has just one count. This table comes from immunoSEQ multiplex PCR, and its TCRdb copy is limited to in-frame clones, with some not included. The sample shows roughly 200,000 clones, about 85% of them seen only once. The source material was PBMCs or T cells enriched from blood (not recorded which). The V call is TRBV2, the J call TRBJ2-7, with 11 bases lining up with TRBD2. The source is a woman younger than 45 who had recovered from COVID-19. The CDR3 nucleotides are TGTGCCAGCAGTGAAGCGGGGCTAGCGGGGGGCGAGCAGTACTTC. Translated, it gives CASSEAGLAGGEQYF.